This T cell receptor beta chain derives from a study of human T cells and chemical hapten exposure. Whole-study results and caveats: TCRs above 1 in 1000 frequency stayed constant with DPC sensitization. Expanded TCRs clustered into significantly more large CDR3 similarity groups than controls, the analysis revealed.

About this clonotype: No antigen is known for it.

TCRdb re-called the RACE reads through MiXCR, storing one row per CDR3 protein. The sample includes 65,000 to 70,000 distinct CDR3 sequences, 9.5% to 13% of them seen just once. Germline V lookup: CDR1 MNHEY, CDR2 SMNVEV (reference sequence). V dropped 6 bases and J dropped 3 bases, with 18 bases sitting between them. The CDR3 runs 15 residues. Noted time point: pre-sensitization, week 0. Treatment reported: therapeutic diphenylcyclopropenone sensitization with weekly scalp DPC. The receptor's source is a woman in her fifties or sixties with alopecia areata. Some clones in this sample may be carry-over from other donors' samples. The chain has TRBV27 and TRBJ2-7; D is unresolved. The sample was whole blood, taken in connection with sensitization to the hapten diphenylcyclopropenone (DPC). The CDR3 here is CASRVSRDGSYEQYF. CDR3 coding DNA: TGTGCCAGCAGAGTGTCAAGGGATGGAAGCTACGAGCAGTACTTC.